This T cell receptor (beta chain) originates from a study of lymphopenia after photon versus proton radiotherapy. Produced via immunoSEQ multiplex PCR; TCRdb's table is partial and in-frame only. Of 22,000 or so clones listed, about nine tenths are singletons. From germline, CDR1 is GTSNPN and CDR2 SVGIG (reference sequence). Trimming removed 3 bases from V and 0 bases from J; junction bases left unmatched: 6. The CDR3 is made up of 16 amino acids. This sequence was found in a woman in her seventies with pancreatic cancer. Some clones in this sample may be carry-over from other donors' samples. The rearrangement uses TRBV30 and TRBJ2-2, with 8 bases matching TRBD2. Sequences were derived from peripheral blood, sampled from a patient treated with proton-based radiotherapy. The CDR3 region has the DNA TGTGCCTGGAGGAGGCTAGCGGGCTCGAACACCGGGGAGCTGTTTTTT. Its translation is CAWRRLAGSNTGELFF.